This T cell receptor beta chain originates from a study of CD8 T cells in Susac syndrome. CDR1 KGHDR and CDR2 SFDVKD come from the germline V gene. V was shortened by 3 bases and J by 2 bases, with 16 bases between the two germline ends. CDR3 length: 17 residues. RNA totalling roughly 0.45 to 1 ug underwent reverse transcription with random hexamers. TCRdb redid the calling of the immunoSEQ multiplex PCR reads with MiXCR, one entry per CDR3 protein. In the table there are 100,000 to 150,000 distinct CDR3 sequences, about 94% of which are singletons. J is TRBJ2-1 and V is TRBV24-1; no clear D. The TCR sequence derives from a human donor with Susac syndrome. Sequenced material: CD8+ T cells from PBMCs. The CDR3 DNA reads as TGTGCCACCAGTGATACGGACGCAGGACCCACCTACAATGAGCAGTTCTTC. Encoded protein: CATSDTDAGPTYNEQFF.